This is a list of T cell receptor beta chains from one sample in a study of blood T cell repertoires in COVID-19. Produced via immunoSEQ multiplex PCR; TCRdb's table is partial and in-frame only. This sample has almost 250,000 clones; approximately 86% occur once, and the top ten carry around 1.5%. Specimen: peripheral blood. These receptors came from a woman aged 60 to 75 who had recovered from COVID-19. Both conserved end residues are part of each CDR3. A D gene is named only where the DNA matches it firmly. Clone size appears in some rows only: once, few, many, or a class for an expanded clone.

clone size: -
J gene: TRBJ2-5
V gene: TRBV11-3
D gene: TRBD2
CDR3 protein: CASSAGLAGETQYF
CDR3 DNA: TGTGCCAGCAGCGCGGGACTAGCGGGAGAGACCCAGTACTTC

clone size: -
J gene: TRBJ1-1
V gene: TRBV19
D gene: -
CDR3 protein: CASTYTGQTNQAFF
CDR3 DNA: TGTGCCAGTACCTATACGGGACAAACAAATCAAGCTTTCTTT

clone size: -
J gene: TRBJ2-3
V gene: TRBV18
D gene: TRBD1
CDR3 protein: CASSPMTGVMDTQYF
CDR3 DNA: TGTGCCAGCTCACCAATGACAGGGGTGATGGATACGCAGTATTTT

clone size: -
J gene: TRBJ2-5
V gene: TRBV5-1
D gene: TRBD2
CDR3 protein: CASSLAIAGGGETQYF
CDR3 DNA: TGCGCCAGCAGCTTGGCCATAGCGGGGGGCGGAGAGACCCAGTACTTC

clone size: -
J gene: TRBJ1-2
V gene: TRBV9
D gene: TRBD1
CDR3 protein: CASSVGQGNYGYTF
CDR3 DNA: TGTGCCAGCAGCGTGGGACAGGGGAACTATGGCTACACCTTC

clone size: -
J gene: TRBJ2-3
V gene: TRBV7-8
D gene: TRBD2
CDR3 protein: CASSLKGRAGGVLNTDTQYF
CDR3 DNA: TGTGCCAGCAGCCTCAAAGGCCGGGCGGGGGGCGTCCTAAACACAGATACGCAGTATTTT

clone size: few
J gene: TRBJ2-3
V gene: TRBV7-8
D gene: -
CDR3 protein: CASSPDTGTDTQYF
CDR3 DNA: TGTGCCAGCAGCCCGGACACAGGCACAGATACGCAGTATTTT

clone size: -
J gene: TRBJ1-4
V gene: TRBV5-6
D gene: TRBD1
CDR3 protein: CASSPPGQGNEKLFF
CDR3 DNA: TGTGCCAGCAGCCCGCCGGGACAGGGCAATGAAAAACTGTTTTTT

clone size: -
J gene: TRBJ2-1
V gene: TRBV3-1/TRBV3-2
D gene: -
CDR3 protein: CASSPSIEYNEQFF
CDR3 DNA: TGTGCCAGCAGCCCATCCATAGAATACAATGAGCAGTTCTTC

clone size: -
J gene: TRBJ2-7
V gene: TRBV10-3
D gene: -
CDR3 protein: CAISAPPPGGEPYEQYF
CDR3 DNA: TGTGCCATCAGTGCCCCACCGCCCGGCGGCGAGCCCTACGAGCAGTACTTC

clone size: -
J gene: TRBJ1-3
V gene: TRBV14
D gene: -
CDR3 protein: CASSQEVWRQEDTGNTIYF
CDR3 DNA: TGTGCCAGCAGCCAAGAGGTCTGGAGACAGGAGGACACTGGAAACACCATATATTTT

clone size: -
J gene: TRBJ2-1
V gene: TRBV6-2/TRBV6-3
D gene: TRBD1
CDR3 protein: CASSYSYSTGTGSRNEQFF
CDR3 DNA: TGTGCCAGCAGTTACTCTTACAGTACCGGGACAGGGTCGAGGAATGAGCAGTTCTTC

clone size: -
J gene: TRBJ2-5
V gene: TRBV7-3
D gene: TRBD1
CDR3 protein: CASSPAGGGETQYF
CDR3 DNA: TGTGCCAGCAGCCCAGCAGGGGGCGGTGAGACCCAGTACTTC

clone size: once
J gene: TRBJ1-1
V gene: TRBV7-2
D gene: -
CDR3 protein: CASSSWTALGYTEAFF
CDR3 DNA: TGTGCCAGCAGCTCTTGGACAGCGCTCGGATACACTGAAGCTTTCTTT

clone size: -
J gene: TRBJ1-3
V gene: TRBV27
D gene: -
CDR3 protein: CASSRKQTGNTIYF
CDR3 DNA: TGTGCCAGCAGTAGGAAACAGACTGGAAACACCATATATTTT

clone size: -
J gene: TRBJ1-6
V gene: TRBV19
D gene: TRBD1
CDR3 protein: CASSLKTGGHSPLHF
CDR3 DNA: TGTGCCAGTAGTCTAAAAACAGGGGGCCATTCACCCCTCCACTTT

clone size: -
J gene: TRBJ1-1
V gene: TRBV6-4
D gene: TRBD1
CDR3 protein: CASSDDRGRNTEAFF
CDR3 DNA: TGTGCCAGCAGTGACGACAGGGGTAGGAACACTGAAGCTTTCTTT

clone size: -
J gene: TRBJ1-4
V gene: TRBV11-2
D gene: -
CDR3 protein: CASSLVRSNEKLFF
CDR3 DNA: TGTGCCAGCAGCTTAGTCAGGTCAAATGAAAAACTGTTTTTT

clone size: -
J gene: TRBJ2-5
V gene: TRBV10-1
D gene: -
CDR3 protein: CARGQIQETQYF
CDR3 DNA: TGCGCCAGAGGACAGATCCAAGAGACCCAGTACTTC

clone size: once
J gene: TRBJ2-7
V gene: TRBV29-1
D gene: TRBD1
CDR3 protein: CSVGGGGTGSYEQYF
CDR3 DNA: TGCAGCGTTGGGGGTGGAGGGACAGGGAGCTACGAGCAGTACTTC

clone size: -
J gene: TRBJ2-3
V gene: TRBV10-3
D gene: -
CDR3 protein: CAISPIQGSDTQYF
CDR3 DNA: TGTGCCATCAGTCCGATACAGGGTTCGGATACGCAGTATTTT

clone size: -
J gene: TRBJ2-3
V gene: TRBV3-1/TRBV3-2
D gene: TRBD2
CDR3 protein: CASRGAGRIDTQYF
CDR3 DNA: TGTGCCAGCAGAGGAGCGGGGAGGATAGATACGCAGTATTTT

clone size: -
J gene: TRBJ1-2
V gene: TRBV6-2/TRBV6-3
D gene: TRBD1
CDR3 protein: CASSWMKTGEGGYTF
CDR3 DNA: TGTGCCAGCAGTTGGATGAAGACAGGGGAGGGAGGCTACACCTTC

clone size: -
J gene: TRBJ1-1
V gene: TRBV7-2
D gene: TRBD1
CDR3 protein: CASSLGQHTEAFF
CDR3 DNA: TGTGCCAGCAGCTTGGGACAGCACACTGAAGCTTTCTTT

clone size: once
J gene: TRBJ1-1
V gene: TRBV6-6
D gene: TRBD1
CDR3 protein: CASSYQGEVGEAFF
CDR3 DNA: TGTGCCAGCAGTTATCAGGGGGAAGTAGGTGAAGCTTTCTTT

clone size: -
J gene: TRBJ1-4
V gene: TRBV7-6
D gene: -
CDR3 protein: CASSPLGQSNEKLFF
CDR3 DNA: TGTGCCAGCAGCCCTTTGGGGCAGTCTAATGAAAAACTGTTTTTT

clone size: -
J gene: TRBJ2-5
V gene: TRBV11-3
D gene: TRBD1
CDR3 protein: CASSPGQGSDRQETQYF
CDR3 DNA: TGTGCCAGCAGCCCCGGACAGGGCAGCGACCGACAAGAGACCCAGTACTTC

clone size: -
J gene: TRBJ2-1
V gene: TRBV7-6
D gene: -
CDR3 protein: CASSSSSGSYNEQFF
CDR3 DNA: TGTGCCAGCAGCTCCAGTAGCGGCTCCTACAATGAGCAGTTCTTC

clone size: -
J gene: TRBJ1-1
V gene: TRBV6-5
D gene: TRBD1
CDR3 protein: CASSSPGTGGNTEAFF
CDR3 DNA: TGTGCCAGCAGTTCTCCCGGGACAGGGGGGAACACTGAAGCTTTCTTT

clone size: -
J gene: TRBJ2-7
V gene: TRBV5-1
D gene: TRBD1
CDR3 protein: CASSLAGTGGQEQYF
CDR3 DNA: TGCGCCAGCAGCTTAGCCGGGACAGGGGGACAGGAGCAGTACTTC

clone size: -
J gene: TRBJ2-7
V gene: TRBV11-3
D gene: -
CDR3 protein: CASSLGLGGEQYF
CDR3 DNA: TGTGCCAGCAGCTTAGGATTAGGGGGCGAGCAGTACTTC

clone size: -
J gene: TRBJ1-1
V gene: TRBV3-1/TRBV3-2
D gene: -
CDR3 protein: CASSNVSSTGGYTEAFF
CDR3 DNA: TGTGCCAGCAGCAATGTCAGCAGCACGGGAGGGTACACTGAAGCTTTCTTT

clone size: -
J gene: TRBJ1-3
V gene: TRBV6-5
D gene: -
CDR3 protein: CASSYSDFHTIYF
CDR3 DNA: TGTGCCAGCAGTTACTCGGACTTCCACACCATATATTTT

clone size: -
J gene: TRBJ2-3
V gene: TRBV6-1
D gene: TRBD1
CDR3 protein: CASSDRDRGSSSTDTQYF
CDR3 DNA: TGTGCCAGCAGTGACCGGGACAGGGGGTCCTCTAGCACAGATACGCAGTATTTT

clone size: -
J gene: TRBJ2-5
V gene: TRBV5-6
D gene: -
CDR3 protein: CASTPAWDNQKETQYF
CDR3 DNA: TGTGCCAGTACCCCAGCTTGGGACAACCAAAAAGAGACCCAGTACTTC

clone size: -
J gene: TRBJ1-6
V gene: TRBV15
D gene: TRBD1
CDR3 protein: CATSALQGGSNSPLHF
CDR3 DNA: TGTGCCACCAGCGCCCTTCAGGGGGGAAGTAATTCACCCCTCCACTTT

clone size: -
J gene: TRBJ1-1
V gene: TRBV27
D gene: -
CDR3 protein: CASSLFWGGPGTEAFF
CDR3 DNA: TGTGCCAGCAGTTTGTTTTGGGGGGGTCCAGGCACTGAGGCTTTCTTT

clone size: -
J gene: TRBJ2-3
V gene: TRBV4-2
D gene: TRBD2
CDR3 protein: CASSLQDPSGGSTDTQYF
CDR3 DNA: TGTGCCAGCAGCCTTCAAGATCCGAGCGGGGGGAGCACAGATACGCAGTATTTT

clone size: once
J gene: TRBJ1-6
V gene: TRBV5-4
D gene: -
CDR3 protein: CASGAESNSPLHF
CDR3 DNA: TGTGCCAGCGGGGCAGAGAGTAATTCACCCCTCCACTTT

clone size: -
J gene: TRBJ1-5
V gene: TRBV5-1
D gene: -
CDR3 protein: CASRGGFDQPQHF
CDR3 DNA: TGCGCCAGCAGGGGAGGGTTCGATCAGCCCCAGCATTTT

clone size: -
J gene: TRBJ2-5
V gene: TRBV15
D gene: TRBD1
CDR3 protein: CATSSTRDSLRETQYF
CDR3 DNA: TGTGCCACCAGCAGTACTCGGGACAGCCTAAGGGAGACCCAGTACTTC

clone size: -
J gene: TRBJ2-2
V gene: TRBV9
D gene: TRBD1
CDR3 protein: CASSVETGGTGELFF
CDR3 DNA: TGTGCCAGCAGCGTAGAGACAGGGGGTACCGGGGAGCTGTTTTTT

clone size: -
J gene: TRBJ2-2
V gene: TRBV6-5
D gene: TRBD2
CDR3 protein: CASSYSGGVPTGELFF
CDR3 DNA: TGTGCCAGCAGTTACAGCGGGGGGGTTCCTACCGGGGAGCTGTTTTTT

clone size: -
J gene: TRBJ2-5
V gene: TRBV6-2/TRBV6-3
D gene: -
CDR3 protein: CASSDAPGSLQETQYF
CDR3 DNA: TGTGCCAGCAGTGACGCCCCGGGGAGTCTCCAAGAGACCCAGTACTTC

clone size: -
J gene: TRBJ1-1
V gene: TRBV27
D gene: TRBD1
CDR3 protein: CASRSGGNRPEAFF
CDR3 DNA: TGTGCCAGCAGGTCAGGGGGTAATCGGCCTGAAGCTTTCTTT

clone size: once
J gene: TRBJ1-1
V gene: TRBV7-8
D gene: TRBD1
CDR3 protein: CASSPRDRNTEAFF
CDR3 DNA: TGTGCCAGCAGCCCCCGGGACAGGAACACTGAAGCTTTCTTT

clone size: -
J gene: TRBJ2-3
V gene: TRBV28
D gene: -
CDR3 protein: CASRRVDTQYF
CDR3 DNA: TGTGCCAGCAGACGGGTGGATACGCAGTATTTT

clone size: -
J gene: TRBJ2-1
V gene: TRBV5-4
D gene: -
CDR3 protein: CASSLGGGAGTEQFF
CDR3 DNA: TGTGCCAGCAGCTTGGGAGGGGGGGCCGGGACTGAGCAGTTCTTC

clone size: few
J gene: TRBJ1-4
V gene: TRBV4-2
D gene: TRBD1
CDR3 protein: CASSQGDRGGEKLFF
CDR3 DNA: TGTGCCAGCAGCCAAGGGGACAGGGGTGGTGAAAAACTGTTTTTT

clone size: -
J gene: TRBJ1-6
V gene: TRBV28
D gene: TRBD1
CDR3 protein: CASSLPRDRVNSPLHF
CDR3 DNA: TGTGCCAGCAGTCTACCTCGGGACAGGGTCAATTCACCCCTCCACTTT

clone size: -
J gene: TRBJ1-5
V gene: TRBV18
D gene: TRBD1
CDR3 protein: CASSPRTLDRVNQPQHF
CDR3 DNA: TGTGCCAGCTCACCAAGAACTTTAGACAGGGTTAATCAGCCCCAGCATTTT

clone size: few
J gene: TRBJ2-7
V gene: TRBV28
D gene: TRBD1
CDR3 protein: CASSGYLQGLEYEQYF
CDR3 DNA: TGTGCCAGCAGTGGGTACTTACAGGGGTTAGAATACGAGCAGTACTTC

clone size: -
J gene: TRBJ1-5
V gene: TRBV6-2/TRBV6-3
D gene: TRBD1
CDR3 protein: CASSRTGGGNQPQHF
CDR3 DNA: TGTGCCAGCAGCCGGACAGGGGGGGGCAATCAGCCCCAGCATTTT

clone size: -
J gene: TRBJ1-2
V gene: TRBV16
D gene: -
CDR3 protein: CASSQGEAGYTF
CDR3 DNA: TGTGCCAGCAGCCAAGGGGAGGCTGGCTACACCTTC